What follows describes a single T cell receptor beta chain. This sample is drawn from a study of blood T cell repertoires in COVID-19. The overall study: Samples representing acute and convalescent COVID-19 were sourced from the United States, Italy and Spain. In each case, the material was cDNA or gDNA derived from T cells, B-cell-depleted T cells, or PBMCs.

Per the original data handling: Estimates of nucleated cell counts were drawn from the amplification of reference gene primers. The data were produced by immunoSEQ multiplex PCR, yet TCRdb's version contains in-frame clones alone and is incomplete. D and trimming come from the DNA, and the V and J calls and clone size come from that table. The top ten hold about 4% of the sample, which has approximately 90,000 clones, more than 65% seen once. V was cut by 6 bases and J by 4 bases, with 15 bases left in between. Germline-derived CDR1 and CDR2 are LNHDA and SQIVND (reference sequence). This CDR3 is 14 amino acids long.

The sequencing input was peripheral blood. This chain uses TRBV19 with TRBJ1-2, with a possible D match to TRBD1 (6 bases). The TCR sequence derives from a man in his sixties with acute or convalescent COVID-19. This chain's CDR3 is CASRVPGARYGYTF. CDR3 coding DNA: TGTGCCAGTAGAGTACCAGGGGCGCGCTATGGCTACACCTTC.